A single sample gave rise to the 12 T cell receptor beta chains below, sequenced in a study of CD8+ T cells in alopecia areata. Sequencing relied on a cDNA template that was reverse transcribed from extracted RNA. Produced via immunoSEQ multiplex PCR; TCRdb's table is partial and in-frame only. Here the sample spans around 210,000 clones, about 64% being singletons. Described treatment: oral pan-JAK inhibitor, 5-10 mg twice daily. Sample: CD4+ T cells sorted from blood, taken at week 4, from a patient treated with tofacitinib. All receptors derive from a human donor with alopecia areata.

The chain uses TRBV29-1 and TRBJ2-7; no definite D call. Germline CDR1 reads SQVTM; CDR2 reads ANQGSEA. There are 14 residues in the CDR3. V lost 5 bases and J 4 bases, leaving 18 bases between the germline ends. The CDR3, as DNA: TGCAGCGTTAGGGAAGGGCCTACGTCATACGAGCAGTACTTC. Amino acid sequence: CSVREGPTSYEQYF.

The rearrangement links TRBV2 to TRBJ1-2; D gene unclear. Germline V gene sequence: CDR1 SNHLY, CDR2 FYNNEI. This CDR3 has 14 residues. V was shortened by 7 bases and J by 7 bases, with 19 bases between the two germline ends. DNA for the CDR3: TGTGCCAGCACAGGAAGCGGGGATGGACGTGGCTACACCTTC. Its translation: CASTGSGDGRGYTF.

The chain employs TRBV30 and TRBJ2-5, with 7 bases matching TRBD2. J gave up 4 bases and V 2 bases, and 7 bases lay outside the gene matches. This CDR3 has 14 amino acids. Germline lookup yields CDR1 GTSNPN and CDR2 SVGIG (reference sequence). CDR3 region: CAWSLGGDRETQYF. Written as DNA, the CDR3 is TGTGCCTGGAGTCTGGGGGGGGACCGAGAGACCCAGTACTTC.

The chain carries TRBV18 and TRBJ1-1; D is undetermined. This CDR3 is built from 13 residues. Germline-derived CDR1 and CDR2 are KGHSH and LQKENI. V lost 0 bases and J 8 bases, leaving 10 bases between the germline ends. CDR3 sequence reads: CASSPPGNGEAFF. DNA of the CDR3: TGTGCCAGCTCACCACCGGGTAACGGAGAAGCTTTCTTT.

V is TRBV11-2 and J is TRBJ1-5, with D unresolved. The CDR3 totals 14 residues. Between the trimmed V and J ends, which lost 5 bases and 10 bases, there was a span of 18 bases. Per germline, CDR1 SGHAT and CDR2 FQNNGV. CDR3 bases: TGTGCCAGCAGCCGCGAAGCCCGAATCAGCCCCCAGCATTTT. Protein sequence: CASSREARISPQHF.

The genes are TRBV4-2 and TRBJ1-4; 9 nucleotides match TRBD1. There are 15 residues in the CDR3. V trimming: 1 base; J trimming: 11 bases; junction bases outside the gene matches: 8. Germline CDR1 LGHNA, CDR2 YNFKEQ. CDR3 residues: CASSQGRDRVEKLFF. The CDR3 bases are TGTGCCAGCAGCCAAGGGAGGGACAGGGTGGAGAAACTGTTTTTT.

This clone was observed a few times. The chain carries TRBV7-2 and TRBJ2-7; D perhaps matches TRBD2 (5 bases). The germline CDR1 and CDR2 sequences are SGHTA and FQGNSA. Trimming removed 2 bases at V and 4 bases at J, with 9 bases between. This CDR3 is 13 amino acids long. This CDR3 reads CASSLIGIYEQYF. For the CDR3, the DNA is TGTGCCAGCAGCTTAATCGGGATATACGAGCAGTACTTC.

This clone was seen more than once but under ten times. The chain is built from TRBV5-4 and TRBJ2-2, with unresolved D. Germline values: CDR1 SGHNT, CDR2 YYREEE (reference sequence). This CDR3 has 14 residues. Trimming took off 0 bases at V and 5 bases at J, with 8 bases between the two ends. In DNA form, the CDR3 reads TGTGCCAGCAGCTTGGACCCAGCGACCGGGGAGCTGTTTTTT. Translation: CASSLDPATGELFF.

The V gene is TRBV5-1, the J gene TRBJ2-1, with TRBD1 matching over 9 bases. V lost 4 bases and J lost 3; bases outside the gene matches: 5. Germline V gene lookup returns CDR1 SGHRS and CDR2 YFSETQ. The CDR3 sequence is 15 residues long. CDR3 sequence (DNA): TGCGCCAGCAGCCAGGGACAGGGTCTCTACAATGAGCAGTTCTTC. Protein sequence: CASSQGQGLYNEQFF.

The V call is TRBV2, the J call TRBJ2-6, with D hard to call. The V end was cut by 8 bases, the J end by 0 bases, with 11 bases between. CDR1 and CDR2 (germline): SNHLY, FYNNEI. The CDR3 runs 15 residues. CDR3 nucleotide sequence: TGTGCCAGCCTCGCGGACCGCTCTGGGGCCAACGTCCTGACTTTC. Its translation: CASLADRSGANVLTF.

The genes are TRBV30 and TRBJ1-1; D remains unclear. The germline CDR1 and CDR2 sequences are GTSNPN and SVGIG (reference sequence). The CDR3 is 13 amino acids. Trimming removed 3 bases at V and 2 bases at J, with 10 bases between. CDR3: CAWRAEFNTEAFF. CDR3 nucleotides: TGTGCCTGGAGGGCTGAATTTAACACTGAAGCTTTCTTT.

In DNA, the CDR3 is TGTGCCAGCAGCTTCGGCCAGGGAAAACTGTTTTTT. Amino acid sequence: CASSFGQGKLFF. The rearrangement uses TRBV7-9 and TRBJ1-4, with D tentatively TRBD1 (5 bases). Germline V gene data show CDR1 as SEHNR and CDR2 as FQNEAQ (reference sequence). The CDR3 runs 12 residues. The V gene lost 3 bases and the J gene lost 10 bases, with 9 bases spanning the gap. Full variable domain (missing parts from reference TRBV7-9 and TRBJ1-4): DTGVSQNPRHKITKRGQNVTFRCDPISEHNRLYWYRQTLGQGPEFLTYFQNEAQLEKSRLLSDRFSAERPKGSFSTLEIQRTEQGDSAMYLCASSFGQGKLFFGSGTQLSVL.